This T cell receptor (beta chain) was identified in a study of T cells in Graves' hyperthyroidism and ophthalmopathy. Overall study findings and caveats: Stable hyperthyroidism was told apart from ophthalmopathy by a model built on 13 V-J features.

Patients aged 18 to 65 had newly diagnosed hyperthyroidism that had lasted under 2 months. Germline V gene lookup returns CDR1 ENHRY and CDR2 SYGVKD. The V segment lost 4 bases and the J segment 4 bases; nucleotides outside the gene matches: 8. The CDR3 loop spans 16 amino acids. In its sample, this clonotype was seen a few times. Its antigen is currently unknown. The CDR3 regions of TCR beta were amplified from RNA transcripts. TCR CDR3 regions were first amplified by RT-PCR with HTBI primers. TCRdb used MiXCR to reprocess the multiplex PCR reads, holding one entry per CDR3 protein. The repertoire consists of around 690,000 distinct CDR3 sequences, with roughly a sixth occurring once and the leading ten covering around 15%.

This TCR came from a man aged 45-60 years with Graves' hyperthyroidism. The sequenced sample was blood. The chain uses TRBV10-3 and TRBJ2-7; 12 nucleotides align to TRBD1. CDR3 in amino acids: CAISGSGTGGFYEQYF. The CDR3 DNA follows: TGTGCCATCAGTGGCTCCGGGACAGGGGGCTTTTACGAGCAGTACTTC.